The 18 T cell receptor beta chains below were found in one sample sequenced in a study of regulatory T cells in long-lasting Graves disease. Documented time point: newly diagnosed GD, antithyroid drugs for less than 3 months. The TCR library was prepared using RNA isolated from PBMCs. Through Arm-PCR of CDR3 regions and iRepertoire HTBI primers, TCR beta libraries were built. TCRdb fed the multiplex PCR reads into MiXCR, producing one record per CDR3 protein. The sample carries 410,000 or so distinct CDR3 sequences, 15% recorded once. The same data also went into a second study, on T cells in Graves' hyperthyroidism and ophthalmopathy.

Sample: peripheral blood mononuclear cells (PBMCs), taken at new diagnosis, from a patient treated with antithyroid drugs. These receptors came from a woman in her thirties with Graves disease.

V is TRBV24-1 and J is TRBJ1-5; D might be TRBD1 (6 bases). V was shortened by 4 bases and J by 10 bases, with 16 bases between the two germline ends. The germline V gene has CDR1 KGHDR and CDR2 SFDVKD. The CDR3 has 14 residues. Here the CDR3 reads CATSESQTGRPQHF. The CDR3 DNA is TGTGCCACCAGTGAGAGCCAAACAGGGCGACCCCAGCATTTT.

This rearrangement joins TRBV12-3 or TRBV12-4 to TRBJ2-3, with TRBD2 matching over 13 bases. The V gene end was trimmed by 4 bases and the J gene end by 1 base; junction bases not matched to a gene: 2. The CDR3 totals 16 residues. CDR3 sequence: CASSSGTSGGTDTQYF. The DNA for the CDR3 is TGTGCCAGCAGTTCGGGGACTAGCGGGGGCACAGATACGCAGTATTTT.

This clonotype was counted at least ten times. This chain connects TRBV2 to TRBJ1-4; D might be TRBD1 (5 bases). The CDR3 extends over 14 amino acids. CDR1 SNHLY and CDR2 FYNNEI come from the germline V gene. Trimming shortened V by 5 bases and J by 4 bases, and 11 bases separated the two germline ends. The CDR3 is CASSIQGLNEKLFF. CDR3 in DNA: TGTGCCAGCAGTATCCAGGGCCTTAATGAAAAACTGTTTTTT.

The chain employs TRBV9 and TRBJ2-6; possibly TRBD1 for D (5 bases). This CDR3 spans 20 amino acids. Trimming took 0 bases from V and 0 from J, leaving 19 bases between them. Germline lookup yields CDR1 SGDLS and CDR2 YYNGEE. For the CDR3, the DNA is TGTGCCAGCAGCGTAGTGGGCAGGGCCGACGGGCTCTCTGGGGCCAACGTCCTGACTTTC. This codes for CASSVVGRADGLSGANVLTF.

This clonotype turned up a few times. CDR3 protein: CASRGPGSNQPQHF. In DNA form, the CDR3 reads TGTGCCAGCCGAGGTCCGGGGAGCAATCAGCCCCAGCATTTT. This chain joins TRBV4-2 and TRBJ1-5; D gene ambiguous. V was pared by 8 bases and J by 1 base, with 12 bases between. The CDR3 length is 14 residues. The V gene's germline CDR1 is LGHNA and CDR2 YNFKEQ.

This chain links TRBV28 with TRBJ2-3; D may be TRBD1 or TRBD2 (5 bases each). The J call is uncertain, as TRBJ2-5 better fits the DNA end. The CDR3 sequence is 15 residues long. CDR1 is MDHEN and CDR2 is SYDVKM in the germline V gene. DNA of the CDR3: TGTGCCAGCAGGTCCGTGGGGGAGATCGGGGAGACCCAGTACTTC. As protein: CASRSVGEIGETQYF.

In this sample, this clonotype turned up a few times. V gene TRBV15 combines with J gene TRBJ2-5, with no clear D. From germline, CDR1 is LNHNV and CDR2 YYDKDF (reference sequence). The CDR3 consists of 13 residues. Trimming took off 6 bases at V and 4 bases at J, with 12 bases between the two ends. The chain's CDR3 is CATRKDTRETQYF. DNA of the CDR3: TGTGCCACCAGAAAGGATACCAGAGAGACCCAGTACTTC.

This clonotype has a count of ten or more. The chain links TRBV6-1 to TRBJ1-4; D is perhaps TRBD1 (5 bases). The CDR3 totals 15 residues. Germline values: CDR1 MNHNS, CDR2 SASEGT. V was shortened by 5 bases and J by 5 bases, with 15 bases between the two germline ends. CDR3 coding DNA: TGTGCCAGCAGTATCACGGGACGGATAAATGAAAAACTGTTTTTT. Its translation: CASSITGRINEKLFF.

This clonotype was picked up many times. The chain couples TRBV12-3 or TRBV12-4 to TRBJ2-7; TRBD2 is a possible D gene (5 bases). Trimming shortened V by 5 bases and J by 0 bases, and 17 bases separated the two germline ends. This CDR3 spans 16 amino acids. The CDR3 sequence: CASSPAGLGSSYEQYF. The CDR3 bases are TGTGCCAGCAGTCCAGCCGGCCTGGGGAGCTCCTACGAGCAGTACTTC.

This sequence joins TRBV7-2 and TRBJ2-2; 9 positions match TRBD1. CDR1 and CDR2 (germline): SGHTA, FQGNSA. J lost 5 bases, V lost 5 bases, and 3 bases had no gene match. This CDR3 contains 14 residues. The CDR3 is CASSMDRGTGELFF. DNA of the CDR3: TGTGCCAGCAGCATGGACAGGGGAACCGGGGAGCTGTTTTTT.

This clonotype was detected a few times. A much larger clone lies one base from this, so it may be a read error. The chain combines TRBV30 with TRBJ1-6, with a possible D match to TRBD1 (5 bases). Per the germline V gene, CDR1 is GTSNPN and CDR2 is SVGIG (reference sequence). The germline V and J ends were trimmed by 8 bases and 8 bases, with 13 bases remaining between them. CDR3 length equals 12 residues. The CDR3: CARAGTHSPLHF. The DNA for the CDR3 is TGTGCCCGGGCCGGGACCCATTCACCCCTCCACTTT.

There are many counts of this clonotype. The V call is TRBV3-1, the J call TRBJ2-7, with unresolved D. Trimming cost V 1 base and J 4 bases, with 11 bases left between them. Germline V gives CDR1 LGHDT, CDR2 YNNKEL (reference sequence). The CDR3 has 14 residues. CDR3 loop: CASSQGILGYEQYF. The CDR3 nucleotides are TGTGCCAGCAGCCAAGGAATCCTGGGGTACGAGCAGTACTTC.

The chain joins TRBV20-1 to TRBJ1-1, with D perhaps matching TRBD1 (5 bases). Trimming shortened V by 1 base and J by 7 bases, and 13 bases separated the two germline ends. The CDR3 loop spans 13 amino acids. CDR1 is DFQATT, CDR2 SNEGSKA, per germline (reference sequence). Here the CDR3 reads CSARVTGVIEAFF. As DNA, the CDR3 is TGCAGTGCTAGAGTTACGGGGGTTATTGAAGCTTTCTTT.

This clonotype was seen at least ten times. The V and J genes are TRBV3-1 and TRBJ2-4, with D perhaps TRBD2 (6 bases). The CDR3 length is 14 residues. V lost 4 bases to trimming and J lost 6 bases, with 13 bases between them. The germline V gene encodes CDR1 LGHDT and CDR2 YNNKEL (reference sequence). The CDR3 spells CASSLTPEGNIQYF. The DNA for the CDR3 is TGTGCCAGCAGCCTCACCCCGGAGGGAAACATTCAGTACTTC.

This clonotype was observed a handful of times. The chain combines TRBV6-1 with TRBJ2-3; D perhaps matches TRBD1 (5 bases). In germline, CDR1 is MNHNS, CDR2 SASEGT. This CDR3 contains 13 residues. Trimming pared 7 bases from V and 4 bases from J, leaving 12 bases between. CDR3 sequence: CASTSLGADTQYF. CDR3 nucleotides: TGTGCCAGCACATCTCTAGGGGCAGATACGCAGTATTTT.

V gene TRBV20-1 combines with J gene TRBJ2-7; D is unclear. Trimming pared 0 bases from V and 0 bases from J, leaving 12 bases between. The length of the CDR3 is 15 residues. The germline V gene encodes CDR1 DFQATT and CDR2 SNEGSKA (reference sequence). CDR3: CSARDPRASSYEQYF. The CDR3 region has the DNA TGCAGTGCTAGAGATCCTAGGGCGAGCTCCTACGAGCAGTACTTC.

This clonotype was counted many times. CDR3 sequence reads: CASRLQGAPHEQYF. CDR3 nucleotide sequence: TGTGCCAGCAGACTACAGGGGGCCCCCCACGAGCAGTACTTC. The chain links TRBV27 to TRBJ2-7; 9 nucleotides line up with TRBD1. Trimming took 6 bases from V and 5 from J; bases not matched to a gene: 8. Germline CDR1 reads MNHEY; CDR2 reads SMNVEV (reference sequence). The CDR3 totals 14 residues.

V gene TRBV10-3 combines with J gene TRBJ2-3; the match to TRBD2 covers 8 bases. The V gene's germline CDR1 is ENHRY and CDR2 SYGVKD. The CDR3 length is 15 residues. J lost 7 bases, V lost 10 bases, and 16 bases had no gene match. The CDR3 bases are TGTGCCACCAACGACGAGGGCGGGGGGTCCTATACGCAGTATTTT. Its protein is CATNDEGGGSYTQYF.